This T cell receptor beta chain was documented in a study of Ad26.COV2.S vaccination and SARS-CoV-2 variants. Study information: The donor belonged to the COV1001 Ad26.COV2.S trial arm. Broader study findings: Total responses of T cells may have been underestimated by the analyses of TCR breadth and depth. Spike-specific TCR breadth was greater in vaccine than placebo recipients. The breadth of spike-specific CD8+ and CD4+ T cell responses after vaccination was reportedly substantial.

This clone was counted a single time. The antigen remains unidentified. The CDR3 covers 13 residues. Trimming pared 6 bases from V and 1 base from J, leaving 9 bases between. Germline V gene lookup returns CDR1 SNHLY and CDR2 FYNNEI. Clones were sequenced by immunoSEQ multiplex PCR, and TCRdb holds only the in-frame ones, with some missing. This sample carries around 250,000 clones, roughly 86% of them seen once, and the ten largest clones take over 2.5%. Regarding treatment: about 20 received Ad26.COV2.S at low or high dose, single or two shots; about 5 received placebo; per-sample allocation not given. The investigators took samples on day 63 after the first vaccine or placebo injection.

The sample here was peripheral blood, taken in a trial of Ad26.COV2.S vaccine versus placebo. The chain has TRBV2 and TRBJ1-1; D is ambiguous. The TCR sequence derives from a person aged 18-60 years who received the Ad26.COV2.S COVID-19 vaccine or a placebo. Here the CDR3 DNA reads TGTGCCAGCAGCTCTACAGAGAACACTGAAGCTTTCTTT. It is translated as CASSSTENTEAFF.